This TCR beta chain was sequenced during a study of CD8 T cells in ankylosing spondylitis. General study findings and limits: Ankylosing spondylitis blood appeared to carry a characteristic TCR beta motif of roughly eight highly homologous variants. Prior literature has documented some motif variants in synovial fluid and blood from reactive arthritis.

There are many counts of this clonotype. The antigen is undetermined. The CDR3 loop spans 15 amino acids. V trimming: 6 bases; J trimming: 8 bases; junction bases outside the gene matches: 13. Scientists made TCR beta libraries using quantitative 5'-RACE with molecular barcodes. TCRdb re-analysed the 5' RACE reads in MiXCR, keeping a single row per CDR3 protein. This table has roughly 700,000 distinct CDR3 sequences, around a fifth appearing once. The chain links TRBV12-3 or TRBV12-4 to TRBJ2-1; 7 bases fit TRBD1. The clonotype comes from a male donor with ankylosing spondylitis. The sequencing input was blood, either unsorted or a sorted T cell fraction (not recorded which). For the CDR3, the DNA is TGTGCCAGCAGCCCTAGACAGGGATCTTTCGATGAGCAGTTCTTC. Its protein product is CASSPRQGSFDEQFF.